This T cell receptor (beta chain) was identified in a study of identical twins. Study results and limitations: Insertions were fewer in abundant cord blood beta clonotypes, whereas memory repertoires showed none of this pattern. Alpha sequences out of frame and shared by twins had excess low generation probability.

In every case, the donor was a healthy Caucasian. Template switching, a step in the protocol, added a universal primer site, and cDNA carried unique molecular identifiers. One entry per CDR3 protein results from TCRdb running MiXCR on the 5' RACE reads. Of roughly 1.6 million distinct CDR3 sequences in the sample, less than 35% were seen once. The CDR3 consists of 14 residues. Germline V gene lookup returns CDR1 DFQATT and CDR2 SNEGSKA (reference sequence). Unmatched junction bases numbered 13, after V lost 5 bases and J lost 7 bases. For this clonotype: Antigen unknown.

The TCR originated in a newborn girl in good health. This chain uses TRBV20-1 with TRBJ2-7; 8 bases align to TRBD2. The sample comprised cord blood. In DNA form, the CDR3 reads TGCAGTGCTCAGGCGTCTAGCGGGTCCAATGAGCAGTACTTC. Translation gives CSAQASSGSNEQYF.